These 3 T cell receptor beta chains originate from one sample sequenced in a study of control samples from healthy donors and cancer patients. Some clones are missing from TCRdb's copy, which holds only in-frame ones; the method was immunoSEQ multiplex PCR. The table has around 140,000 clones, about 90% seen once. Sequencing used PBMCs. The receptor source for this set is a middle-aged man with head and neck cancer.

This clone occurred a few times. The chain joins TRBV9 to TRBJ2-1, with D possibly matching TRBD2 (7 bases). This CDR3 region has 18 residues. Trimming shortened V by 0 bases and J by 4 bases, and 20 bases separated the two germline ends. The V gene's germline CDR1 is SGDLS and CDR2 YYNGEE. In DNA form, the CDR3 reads TGTGCCAGCAGCGTAGGAATGGGTGGGGGGGCTGCATACAATGAGCAGTTCTTC. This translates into CASSVGMGGGAAYNEQFF.

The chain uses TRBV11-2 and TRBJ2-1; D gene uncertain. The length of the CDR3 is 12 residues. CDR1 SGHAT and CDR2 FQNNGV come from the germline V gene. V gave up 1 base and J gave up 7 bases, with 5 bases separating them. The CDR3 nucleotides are TGTGCCAGCAGCTTAGGGATTAATGAGCAGTTCTTC. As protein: CASSLGINEQFF.

The CDR3 sequence is CAWIRQGAQLGVNEQFF. The CDR3 coding sequence is TGTGCCTGGATCAGACAGGGGGCCCAATTGGGTGTCAATGAGCAGTTCTTC. The J gene is TRBJ2-1, the V gene TRBV30, with 10 bases matching TRBD1. The CDR3 sequence is 17 residues long. The ends lost 4 bases at V and 6 bases at J; junction bases unmatched: 15. Germline V gene data show CDR1 as GTSNPN and CDR2 as SVGIG (reference sequence).